A selection of T cell receptor beta chains follows, all from one sample in a study of T cells after yellow fever vaccination. TCRdb re-called the 5' RACE reads with MiXCR, one entry per CDR3 protein. The sample consists of about 340,000 distinct CDR3 sequences, over 8% of them appearing once. The input for sequencing was PBMCs, taken on the day of the first yellow fever vaccination. The receptors originated from a young man who received the YFV17D yellow fever vaccine. Both conserved end residues are part of each CDR3. A D gene is named only where the DNA matches it firmly. Size is stated for part of the rows, as once, few or many counts, or as a class when the clone is expanded.

clone size,D gene,V gene,J gene,CDR3 protein,CDR3 DNA
few,.,TRBV5-8,TRBJ2-4,CASSFGRGWENIQYF,TGTGCCAGCAGCTTCGGCAGGGGATGGGAAAACATTCAGTACTTC
many,TRBD1,TRBV7-6,TRBJ2-7,CASSLGLGTGTYEQYF,TGTGCCAGCAGCTTAGGACTAGGGACAGGGACCTACGAGCAGTACTTC
.,TRBD1,TRBV2,TRBJ2-1,CASSADGTGDEQFF,TGTGCCAGCAGTGCGGACGGGACAGGGGACGAGCAGTTCTTC
many,TRBD1,TRBV11-2,TRBJ1-1,CASSLVPRGQAFF,TGTGCCAGCAGCTTAGTCCCCAGGGGGCAAGCTTTCTTT
.,.,TRBV28,TRBJ2-3,CASSLGAGTTDTQYF,TGTGCCAGCAGTTTAGGAGCGGGGACAACAGATACGCAGTATTTT
.,TRBD1,TRBV18,TRBJ1-5,CASSQTGYGNQPQHF,TGTGCCAGCTCACAGACAGGGTACGGCAATCAGCCCCAGCATTTT
many,.,TRBV5-6,TRBJ1-5,CASSLGAAQPQHF,TGTGCCAGCAGCTTGGGGGCAGCCCAGCCCCAGCATTTT
many,TRBD2,TRBV5-5,TRBJ2-3,CASTSQHAGGDTQYF,TGTGCCAGCACCTCCCAGCACGCGGGGGGGGATACGCAGTATTTT
few,.,TRBV7-9,TRBJ2-3,CASSLRDTTDTQYF,TGTGCCAGCAGCTTACGGGATACCACAGATACGCAGTATTTT
.,TRBD2,TRBV7-2,TRBJ2-7,CASSLVAGGGSEQYF,TGTGCCAGCAGCTTAGTGGCGGGGGGCGGTAGCGAGCAGTACTTC
few,.,TRBV7-8,TRBJ2-2,CASSSEFGELFF,TGTGCCAGCAGCTCTGAGTTCGGGGAGCTGTTTTTT
few,.,TRBV7-9,TRBJ1-1,CASSSALLEAFF,TGTGCCAGCAGCTCGGCCCTTCTTGAAGCTTTCTTT
many,.,TRBV4-3,TRBJ2-2,CASSQDPPRDTGELFF,TGCGCCAGCAGCCAAGACCCTCCACGGGACACCGGGGAGCTGTTTTTT
few,.,TRBV19,TRBJ2-3,CASSTTLGVADTQYF,TGTGCCAGTAGTACCACCTTGGGGGTCGCAGATACGCAGTATTTT
.,TRBD1,TRBV20-1,TRBJ1-1,CSAGGDRGGTEAFF,TGCAGTGCTGGGGGGGACAGGGGGGGTACTGAAGCTTTCTTT
.,.,TRBV12-3/TRBV12-4,TRBJ1-1,CASSLGRQNTEAFF,TGTGCCAGCAGTTTAGGTAGGCAGAACACTGAAGCTTTCTTT
.,.,TRBV21-1,TRBJ2-1,CASSKSTTSYNEQFF,TGTGCCAGCAGCAAATCAACTACCTCCTACAATGAGCAGTTCTTC
few,TRBD1,TRBV11-2,TRBJ2-5,CASTRQGTGETQYF,TGTGCCAGTACTCGACAGGGAACGGGAGAGACCCAGTACTTC
few,.,TRBV6-1,TRBJ1-1,CAGSGGSNTEAFF,TGTGCCGGGTCTGGGGGATCGAACACTGAAGCTTTCTTT
few,TRBD1,TRBV19,TRBJ1-1,CASMDRVHTEAFF,TGTGCCAGTATGGACAGGGTCCACACTGAAGCTTTCTTT
.,TRBD2,TRBV6-5,TRBJ2-5,CASSYSASGGAGETQYF,TGTGCCAGCAGTTACTCGGCTAGCGGGGGGGCCGGTGAGACCCAGTACTTC
.,.,TRBV4-3,TRBJ1-1,CASSQGAGAAFF,TGCGCCAGCAGCCAAGGGGCAGGGGCAGCTTTCTTT
many,.,TRBV2,TRBJ2-5,CASTRMLGETQYF,TGTGCCAGCACCCGTATGTTAGGGGAGACCCAGTACTTC
.,TRBD1,TRBV5-1,TRBJ1-2,CASSPRTGGFSYGYTF,TGCGCCAGCAGCCCTCGGACAGGGGGCTTTAGCTATGGCTACACCTTC
few,.,TRBV4-2,TRBJ2-7,CASSQFISYEQYF,TGTGCCAGCAGCCAATTCATCTCCTACGAGCAGTACTTC
few,.,TRBV7-2,TRBJ1-5,CASSLYENQPQHF,TGTGCCAGCAGCTTATACGAGAATCAGCCCCAGCATTTT
.,TRBD1,TRBV5-6,TRBJ2-5,CASSPLQGRETQYF,TGTGCCAGCAGCCCCTTACAGGGGCGGGAGACCCAGTACTTC
.,.,TRBV27,TRBJ2-5,CASSPLPSGRRAETQYF,TGTGCCAGCAGTCCCCTCCCCTCGGGGAGGAGGGCAGAGACCCAGTACTTC
many,.,TRBV5-1,TRBJ2-2,CASSLEGPNTGELFF,TGCGCCAGCAGCTTGGAAGGTCCGAACACCGGGGAGCTGTTTTTT
few,.,TRBV5-1,TRBJ2-1,CASSLVVSNYNEQFF,TGCGCCAGCAGCTTGGTGGTCAGTAACTACAATGAGCAGTTCTTC
many,.,TRBV6-2/TRBV6-3,TRBJ1-5,CASSYSILRDTNQPQHF,TGTGCCAGCAGTTACTCGATCCTTCGGGACACGAATCAGCCCCAGCATTTT
.,TRBD1,TRBV11-2,TRBJ2-5,CASSLDRTGAQYF,TGTGCCAGCAGCTTGGACAGGACCGGGGCCCAGTACTTC
many,.,TRBV15,TRBJ2-2,CATSRGPTGNTGELFF,TGTGCCACCAGCAGAGGCCCGACAGGGAACACCGGGGAGCTGTTTTTT
once,TRBD2,TRBV5-1,TRBJ2-1,CASSLATSVLYNEQFF,TGCGCCAGCAGCTTGGCCACTAGCGTCCTTTACAATGAGCAGTTCTTC
.,.,TRBV7-2,TRBJ2-1,CASSLAPSPANEQFF,TGTGCCAGCAGCTTAGCACCCTCCCCTGCCAATGAGCAGTTCTTC
few,.,TRBV6-5,TRBJ2-7,CASSYRGVGYEQYF,TGTGCCAGCAGTTACAGGGGGGTAGGCTACGAGCAGTACTTC
few,.,TRBV6-2/TRBV6-3,TRBJ2-5,CASRRGAQETQYF,TGTGCCAGCAGGAGGGGGGCACAAGAGACCCAGTACTTC
.,TRBD2,TRBV11-1,TRBJ2-3,CASNLGLEGTDTQYF,TGTGCCAGCAACTTGGGACTAGAAGGCACAGATACGCAGTATTTT
.,.,TRBV20-1,TRBJ2-6,CSASHGRGTTGANVLTF,TGCAGTGCTAGTCACGGCAGGGGCACCACTGGGGCCAACGTCCTGACTTTC
few,TRBD2,TRBV5-1,TRBJ2-1,CASSSRGGLNEQFF,TGCGCCAGCAGCTCGCGGGGGGGCCTAAATGAGCAGTTCTTC
many,.,TRBV7-3,TRBJ2-3,CASSASGYTDTQYF,TGTGCCAGCAGCGCCAGCGGTTACACAGATACGCAGTATTTT
few,.,TRBV7-9,TRBJ1-1,CASSLRSLPLTEAFF,TGTGCCAGCAGCTTAAGGAGTTTACCCCTTACTGAAGCTTTCTTT
.,TRBD1,TRBV5-1,TRBJ2-2,CASSFSTGSTGELFF,TGCGCCAGCAGCTTTTCGACAGGGTCCACCGGGGAGCTGTTTTTT
many,.,TRBV7-2,TRBJ1-1,CASSFPATEAFF,TGTGCCAGCAGCTTCCCAGCTACTGAAGCTTTCTTT
.,TRBD1,TRBV9,TRBJ1-1,CASSVNRGGGEAEAFF,TGTGCCAGCAGCGTAAACAGGGGCGGGGGTGAGGCTGAAGCTTTCTTT
.,TRBD1,TRBV5-1,TRBJ1-2,CASSWTGGANNYGYTF,TGCGCCAGCAGCTGGACAGGGGGCGCAAATAACTATGGCTACACCTTC
many,.,TRBV7-9,TRBJ2-7,CASSVSYEQYF,TGTGCCAGCAGCGTCAGCTACGAGCAGTACTTC
.,TRBD1,TRBV20-1,TRBJ2-7,CSVPGQGSYEQYF,TGCAGTGTCCCGGGACAGGGATCCTACGAGCAGTACTTC
.,.,TRBV4-1,TRBJ2-5,CASSLTRGQETQYF,TGCGCCAGCAGCCTAACTAGAGGCCAAGAGACCCAGTACTTC
many,TRBD2,TRBV5-6,TRBJ2-4,CASSLLLAGGLIEYF,TGTGCCAGCAGCTTGTTGCTAGCGGGGGGCCTTATAGAGTACTTC